The 21 T cell receptor beta chains below come from one sample, sequenced in a study of CD8+ T cells in alopecia areata. cDNA prepared by RNA extraction and subsequent reverse transcription served as the template for sequencing. The table came from immunoSEQ multiplex PCR; TCRdb's copy has only in-frame clones and leaves some out. Of approximately 98,000 clones in the sample, 59% were seen once. Sequencing was performed on CD8+ T cells sorted from blood. These receptors originate from a human donor in good health.

The chain links TRBV15 to TRBJ1-5; no reliable D call. The ends were cut back, 5 bases at V and 4 bases at J, with 6 bases in the middle. Germline assignment: CDR1 LNHNV and CDR2 YYDKDF (reference sequence). The CDR3 covers 12 residues. DNA for the CDR3: TGTGCCACCAGCCCCGGAAATCAGCCCCAGCATTTT. Encoded protein: CATSPGNQPQHF.

This sequence joins TRBV12-5 and TRBJ1-1, with D maybe TRBD1 (5 bases). Trimming took 7 bases from V and 2 from J, leaving 17 bases between them. The CDR3 covers 15 residues. Germline values: CDR1 LGHNT, CDR2 FRNRAP. CDR3 protein: CASAQGLGINTEAFF. The CDR3 bases are TGTGCTAGTGCTCAGGGTTTAGGTATTAACACTGAAGCTTTCTTT.

The chain carries TRBV28 and TRBJ2-1; possibly TRBD2 for D (7 bases). CDR3 length: 14 residues. Germline V gene sequence: CDR1 MDHEN, CDR2 SYDVKM. V was trimmed by 6 bases and J by 10 bases, leaving 19 bases between them. The CDR3 region has the DNA TGTGCCAGCAGGGGGGAGGGCCAAACAGGGGAGCAGTTCTTC. Translating gives CASRGEGQTGEQFF.

The CDR3 protein is CASSLPPFWAGSYEQYF. The CDR3 DNA sequence: TGTGCCAGCAGCTTACCCCCCTTTTGGGCAGGGTCCTACGAGCAGTACTTC. The chain combines TRBV7-2 with TRBJ2-7; D perhaps matches TRBD1 (5 bases). Germline values: CDR1 SGHTA, CDR2 FQGNSA. V lost 2 bases, J lost 1 base, and 18 bases lay in between. This CDR3 comprises 17 residues.

The CDR3 region is CSVDEGGSTLHF. DNA of the CDR3: TGCAGCGTTGATGAAGGAGGAAGCACCCTCCACTTT. The chain joins TRBV29-1 to TRBJ1-6; no firm D call. V was cut by 3 bases and J by 14 bases, with 14 bases left in between. CDR3 size: 12 residues. Germline V gene sequence: CDR1 SQVTM, CDR2 ANQGSEA.

This clone occurred many times. The rearrangement joins TRBV7-3 to TRBJ2-1, with unresolved D. CDR1 and CDR2 (germline): SGHTA, FQGTGA. The CDR3 totals 11 residues. V was cut by 4 bases and J by 8 bases, with 6 bases left in between. CDR3 protein: CASSSSDEQFF. The CDR3 coding sequence is TGTGCCAGCAGCTCAAGCGATGAGCAGTTCTTC.

The rearrangement links TRBV30 to TRBJ2-2; maybe TRBD2 (6 bases). Trimming took 1 base from V and 4 from J, leaving 13 bases between them. Germline assignment: CDR1 GTSNPN and CDR2 SVGIG (reference sequence). The CDR3 runs 15 residues. Written as DNA, the CDR3 is TGTGCCTGGAGTGGAGATGGGGAGGTCACCGGGGAGCTGTTTTTT. This codes for CAWSGDGEVTGELFF.

The rearrangement links TRBV5-1 to TRBJ2-3; 10 bases match TRBD1. This CDR3 region has 17 residues. Germline lookup yields CDR1 SGHRS and CDR2 YFSETQ. V lost 4 bases to trimming and J lost 4 bases; unmatched junction nucleotides: 12. The CDR3 here is CASSPDGTGVKADTQYF. In nucleotides, the CDR3 is TGCGCCAGCAGCCCCGACGGGACAGGGGTCAAGGCAGATACGCAGTATTTT.

V usage is TRBV4-3 and J usage is TRBJ2-1; D may be TRBD1 or TRBD2 (5 bases each). This CDR3 is built from 18 residues. V lost 0 bases and J 5 bases, leaving 20 bases between the germline ends. In germline, CDR1 is LGHNA, CDR2 YSLEER. CDR3 nucleotides: TGCGCCAGCAGCCAAGACCCCCGTGGGGGAGTGTGGGACAATGAGCAGTTCTTC. Its translation is CASSQDPRGGVWDNEQFF.

This sequence joins TRBV2 and TRBJ2-3; D not resolved. The germline V gene encodes CDR1 SNHLY and CDR2 FYNNEI. Trimming took off 3 bases at V and 5 bases at J, with 15 bases between the two ends. CDR3 size: 15 residues. CDR3 bases: TGTGCCAGCAGTGATGGTGGGTGGTTGCAAGATACGCAGTATTTT. This encodes CASSDGGWLQDTQYF.

The chain joins TRBV5-1 to TRBJ2-7; the D gene is possibly TRBD1 (6 bases). The CDR3 loop spans 15 amino acids. CDR1 and CDR2 from the germline V gene are SGHRS and YFSETQ. Trimming took 0 bases from V and 2 from J, leaving 12 bases between them. For the CDR3, the DNA is TGCGCCAGCAGCTTGGATCCGACAGGCCCCTACGAGCAGTACTTC. Protein product: CASSLDPTGPYEQYF.

As DNA, the CDR3 is TGTGCCAGCAGCTTGGGTTCAGGGATGGGACAGCCCCAGCATTTT. Translating gives CASSLGSGMGQPQHF. J is TRBJ1-5 and V is TRBV5-6, with a tentative D call TRBD1 (5 bases). From germline, CDR1 is SGHDT and CDR2 YYEEEE. Trimming cost V 0 bases and J 7 bases, with 14 bases left between them. CDR3 length: 15 residues.

This clone came up a few times. This chain uses TRBV29-1 with TRBJ2-7; D is perhaps TRBD2 (6 bases). V lost 5 bases and J 0 bases, leaving 17 bases between the germline ends. Germline assignment: CDR1 SQVTM and CDR2 ANQGSEA. CDR3 length: 15 amino acids. DNA of the CDR3: TGCAGCGTTTATGGGGGGACCGAGATCTCCTACGAGCAGTACTTC. It is translated as CSVYGGTEISYEQYF.

The chain links TRBV30 to TRBJ2-3, with 10 bases lining up with TRBD2. The CDR3 length is 18 residues. V was clipped by 1 base and J by 0 bases; unmatched bases: 10. Germline CDR1 reads GTSNPN; CDR2 reads SVGIG (reference sequence). The DNA of the CDR3 is TGTGCCTGGAGTGGGGCTAGCGGGGGCCCTTCTAGCACAGATACGCAGTATTTT. Its translation: CAWSGASGGPSSTDTQYF.

This clone occurred once. The chain combines TRBV5-6 with TRBJ1-1; D ambiguous. CDR1 is SGHDT and CDR2 is YYEEEE in the germline V gene. CDR3 size: 12 residues. V gave up 0 bases and J gave up 11 bases, with 11 bases separating them. The CDR3 coding sequence is TGTGCCAGCAGCTTGGGGACCTCGCTTGCTTTCTTT. The encoded protein is CASSLGTSLAFF. Looking up the rest from reference TRBV5-6 and TRBJ1-1 gives the full variable domain: DAGVTQSPTHLIKTRGQQVTLRCSPKSGHDTVSWYQQALGQGPQFIFQYYEEEERQRGNFPDRFSGHQFPNYSSELNVNALLLGDSALYLCASSLGTSLAFFGQGTRLTVV.

The chain carries TRBV11-2 and TRBJ1-1; 8 nucleotides agree with TRBD1. Trimming cost V 5 bases and J 3 bases; bases outside gene matches: 2. Germline CDR1 is SGHAT and CDR2 is FQNNGV. CDR3 length: 13 residues. CDR3 protein: CASSAGGYTEAFF. In DNA form, the CDR3 reads TGTGCCAGCAGCGCAGGGGGCTACACTGAAGCTTTCTTT.

This clone was detected only a few times. The V gene is TRBV21-1, the J gene TRBJ2-7. TRBV21-1 is a known pseudogene. This CDR3 spans 15 amino acids. The CDR3 sequence is CASSTHSGTRYEQYF. The DNA of the CDR3 is TGTGCCAGCAGCACTCACTCCGGGACGCGCTACGAGCAGTACTTC.

The chain is built from TRBV29-1 and TRBJ2-7; D call uncertain. Trimming pared 1 base from V and 4 bases from J, leaving 8 bases between. Germline V gene data show CDR1 as SQVTM and CDR2 as ANQGSEA. This CDR3 is built from 12 residues. The CDR3 region has the DNA TGCAGCGTTGAAGTGGACCAATACGAGCAGTACTTC. This codes for CSVEVDQYEQYF.

This chain joins TRBV15 and TRBJ1-5; D unclear. Looked up from germline, CDR1 is LNHNV and CDR2 is YYDKDF (reference sequence). The length of the CDR3 is 15 residues. Trimming took off 0 bases at V and 0 bases at J, with 6 bases between the two ends. The DNA for the CDR3 is TGTGCCACCAGCAGAGAATTGGTTAGCAATCAGCCCCAGCATTTT. Encoded protein: CATSRELVSNQPQHF.

This chain connects TRBV29-1 to TRBJ2-7; 10 positions match TRBD1. Trimming took 2 bases from V and 2 from J; bases not matched to a gene: 6. Looked up from germline, CDR1 is SQVTM and CDR2 is ANQGSEA. The CDR3 has 15 residues. The CDR3 coding sequence is TGCAGCGTTGAAAAAGGGACAGGGGTTCCCTACGAGCAGTACTTC. It yields the protein CSVEKGTGVPYEQYF.

The chain has TRBV5-6 and TRBJ2-5; unclear D gene. This CDR3 has 13 amino acids. Deletions cut 4 bases from V and 5 bases from J, with 12 bases between. Germline assignment: CDR1 SGHDT and CDR2 YYEEEE. The DNA of the CDR3 is TGTGCCAGCAGCAACGGGCTGGAGGAGACCCAGTACTTC. Its translation is CASSNGLEETQYF.